This TCR beta chain comes out of a study of CD4 and CD8 cells across lung adenocarcinoma regions. Samples came from patients with localized non-small cell lung adenocarcinoma. TCRdb reprocessed the PCR reads with MiXCR, giving one entry per CDR3 protein. The sample yields approximately 9,600 distinct CDR3 sequences, roughly half seen once. From germline, CDR1 is MNHNS and CDR2 SASEGT. The J segment lost 2 bases and the V segment lost 4 bases, leaving 11 bases of the junction unmatched. The CDR3 is made up of 18 amino acids. V is TRBV6-1 and J is TRBJ2-3; 11 bases align to TRBD2. The sequence came from a male donor with lung adenocarcinoma. The CD4 and CD8 labels of this study may be unreliable. Sequencing used CD4+ T cells from the margin of a lung tumor. In DNA, the CDR3 is TGTGCCAGCAGTGCGACTAGCGGGGCACCCATACTCACAGATACGCAGTATTTT. It codes for CASSATSGAPILTDTQYF.